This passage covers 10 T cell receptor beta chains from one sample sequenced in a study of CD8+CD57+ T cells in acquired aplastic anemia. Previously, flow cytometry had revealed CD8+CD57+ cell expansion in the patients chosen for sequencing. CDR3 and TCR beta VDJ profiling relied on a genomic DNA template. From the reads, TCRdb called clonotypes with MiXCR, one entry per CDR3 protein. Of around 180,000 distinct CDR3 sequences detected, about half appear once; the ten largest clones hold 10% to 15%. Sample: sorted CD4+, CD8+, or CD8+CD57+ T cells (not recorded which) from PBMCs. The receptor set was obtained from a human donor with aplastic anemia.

This chain's CDR3 is CASKLEGGYGYTF. The CDR3 region has the DNA TGTGCCAGCAAGTTGGAGGGTGGCTATGGCTACACCTTC. The chain has TRBV6-1 and TRBJ1-2; unclear D gene. This CDR3 comprises 13 residues. V lost 7 bases to trimming and J lost 4 bases, with 13 bases between them. CDR1 is MNHNS and CDR2 is SASEGT in the germline V gene.

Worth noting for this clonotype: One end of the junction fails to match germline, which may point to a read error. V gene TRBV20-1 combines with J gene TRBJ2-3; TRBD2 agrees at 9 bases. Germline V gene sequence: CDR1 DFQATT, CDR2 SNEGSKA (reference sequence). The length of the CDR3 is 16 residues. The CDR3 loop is CSATRLAVHSTDTQYF. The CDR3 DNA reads TGCAGTGCTACCCGACTAGCGGTGCATAGCACAGATACACAGTATTTT.

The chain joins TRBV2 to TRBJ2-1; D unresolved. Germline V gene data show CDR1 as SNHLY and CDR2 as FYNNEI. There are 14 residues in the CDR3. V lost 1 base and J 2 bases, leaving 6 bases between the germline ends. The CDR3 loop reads CASSEGGAYNEQFF. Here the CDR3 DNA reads TGTGCCAGCAGTGAAGGTGGGGCCTACAATGAGCAGTTCTTC.

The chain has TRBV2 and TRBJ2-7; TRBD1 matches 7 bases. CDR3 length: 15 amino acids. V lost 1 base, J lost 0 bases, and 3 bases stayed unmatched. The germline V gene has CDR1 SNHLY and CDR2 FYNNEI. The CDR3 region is CASSEVGTDSYEQYF. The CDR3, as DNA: TGTGCCAGCAGTGAAGTGGGGACAGACTCCTACGAGCAGTACTTC.

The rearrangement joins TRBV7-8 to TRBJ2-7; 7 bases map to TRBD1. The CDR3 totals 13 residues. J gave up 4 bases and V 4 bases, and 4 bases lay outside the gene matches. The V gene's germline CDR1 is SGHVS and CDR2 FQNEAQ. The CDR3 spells CASSSGQPYEQYF. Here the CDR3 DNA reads TGTGCCAGCAGCTCGGGACAGCCTTACGAGCAGTACTTC.

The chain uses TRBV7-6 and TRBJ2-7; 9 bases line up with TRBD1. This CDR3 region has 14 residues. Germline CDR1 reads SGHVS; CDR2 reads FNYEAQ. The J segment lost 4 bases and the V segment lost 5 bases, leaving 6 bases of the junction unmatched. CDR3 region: CASSPTGGIYEQYF. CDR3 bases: TGTGCCAGCAGCCCTACAGGGGGCATTTACGAGCAGTACTTC.

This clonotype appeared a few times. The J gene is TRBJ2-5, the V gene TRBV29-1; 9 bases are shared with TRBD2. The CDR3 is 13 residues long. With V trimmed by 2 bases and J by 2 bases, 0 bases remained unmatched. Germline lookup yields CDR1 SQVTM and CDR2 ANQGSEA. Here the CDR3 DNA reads TGCAGCGTTGAACTAGCGGGACAAGAGACCCAGTACTTC. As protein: CSVELAGQETQYF.

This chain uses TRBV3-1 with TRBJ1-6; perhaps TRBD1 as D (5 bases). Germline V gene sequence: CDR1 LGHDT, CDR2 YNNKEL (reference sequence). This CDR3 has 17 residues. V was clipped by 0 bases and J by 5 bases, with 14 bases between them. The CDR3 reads CASSQDRGRGNNSPLHF. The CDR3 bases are TGTGCCAGCAGCCAAGATAGGGGCCGGGGAAATAATTCACCCCTCCACTTT.

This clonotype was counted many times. CDR3 region: CSAYNRAVAKNIQYF. In DNA form, the CDR3 reads TGCAGTGCTTACAACAGGGCGGTAGCCAAAAACATTCAGTACTTC. The chain is built from TRBV20-1 and TRBJ2-4; a possible D gene is TRBD1 (6 bases). CDR3 size: 15 residues. Between the trimmed V and J ends, which lost 5 bases and 0 bases, there was a span of 14 bases. The V gene's germline CDR1 is DFQATT and CDR2 SNEGSKA (reference sequence).

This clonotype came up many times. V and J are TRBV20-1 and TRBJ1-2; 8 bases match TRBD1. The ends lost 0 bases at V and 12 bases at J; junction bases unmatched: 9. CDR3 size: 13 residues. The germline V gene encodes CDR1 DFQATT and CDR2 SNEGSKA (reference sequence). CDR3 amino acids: CSARDQGAYGHTF. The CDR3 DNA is TGCAGTGCTAGAGATCAGGGGGCCTATGGACACACCTTC.